The present T cell receptor beta chain was sequenced within a study of T-cell memory formation after mild COVID-19 (dated by TCRdb to 2020 to 2023). In terms of the full investigation: TCR sequence clusters from the two donors were largely donor specific. In two donors, T-cell clones that expanded and contracted after mild COVID-19 were followed by sequencing TCRalpha and TCRbeta repertoires longitudinally. The cohort was made up of two young adult volunteers, one female and one male, who were previously healthy. Here is what the overall study found, with its caveats: Some responding clones were detected in pre-infection memory, which suggested that pre-existing cross-reactive memory T cells had joined the SARS-CoV-2 response. The study included only a couple of mild cases, and larger cohorts that include severe cases with pre-infection samples were judged to be necessary. Clones that contracted from day 15 to 85 showed balanced CD4/CD8 phenotypes, whereas a second wave of clones that expanded from day 15 to 37 leaned towards CD4+. Contracting CD4+ clones appeared mostly in the CM and EM memory subsets, whereas CD8+ clones were enriched in EMRA. SARS-CoV-2 specificity of the second-wave clones peaking on day 37 was not confirmed.

This clonotype has a count of ten or more. This receptor's antigen is unknown. Per-nucleotide qualities are absent, and no much larger clonotype sits a single base away. The data were produced on an Illumina NovaSeq 6000. cDNA libraries for TCRalpha and TCRbeta were prepared by 5'RACE using constant-segment primers, with sample barcodes and unique molecular identifiers added. Trizol reagent was used to extract RNA from every sample. Library amplification was performed in two PCR steps, and a second sample barcode and Illumina TruSeq adapters were introduced in the second step. Libraries were sequenced on an Illumina NovaSeq with 2 x 150 bp paired-end reads. Processing in the source paper ran as follows. With migec v1.2.7, reads were demultiplexed and then collapsed into UMI-guided consensus sequences. Using mixcr v2.1.11, UMI consensuses were aligned to TRA and TRB V and J templates and then assembled into clonotypes. A clonotype was counted as expanded or contracted only if both edgeR and NoisET called the change significant, with noise models trained on biological replicates. For edgeR calls, the thresholds were a false discovery rate-adjusted p below 0.01 and a log2 fold-change of 1. PCA with hierarchical clustering of max-normalized trajectories of the 1000 most abundant clonotypes was used as exploratory dynamics analysis. The CD4 or CD8 phenotype of responding clones was assigned using the separately sequenced CD4+ and CD8+ repertoires. TCRdb reprocessed the public reads (quality trimming at Q25 with fastp, clone calling with MiXCR) and kept in-frame beta chains. Every entry covers one CDR3 protein and lists the most common genes and DNA from its rows. These V and J calls are TCRdb output, not the study's own analysis. In all, the sample holds 50,000 to 60,000 distinct CDR3 sequences, and 28% of those were seen once. In total, the top ten clones hold around 46% of the sample.

PBMCs were isolated by Ficoll-Paque density gradient centrifugation. Including cysteine and phenylalanine, the CDR3 has 17 amino acids. Only the CDR3 region is kept as DNA, spanning 51 bases read in frame from base 1. Taken from the germline V gene, the CDR1 and CDR2 loops are LGHNA and YNFKEQ. Unmatched junction bases come to 9, with V trimmed by 0 bases and J by 4 bases. This chain joins TRBV4-2 to TRBJ2-1; 7 bases in between match TRBD2. The material sequenced was PBMCs or a T cell subset sorted from them (not recorded which). This TCR came from a man aged 18 to 30 who had mild COVID-19 (a few samples of this study predate the infection). The sample titles of this study are shuffled in the database, so cell type and time point are left out; the donor was told from shared clones. The CDR3 protein sequence reads: CASSQEKSGGPYNEQFF. The nucleotides are TGTGCCAGCAGCCAAGAGAAGTCGGGGGGTCCGTACAATGAGCAGTTCTTC.